The source of this T cell receptor (beta chain) is a study of blood T cell repertoires in COVID-19 (dated by TCRdb to about 2020). About the study as a whole: Samples covering the acute and convalescent phases of COVID-19 were provided by collaborators in the United States, Italy and Spain. The prospective study material was composed of cDNA or gDNA derived from T cells, B-cell-depleted T cells, or PBMCs. Subjects who had been exposed to COVID-19, were actively infected with it, or had recovered from it provided the deeply sampled blood TCRbeta repertoires that made up the dataset. A freely available public database, intended as a resource for researchers studying the immune response to SARS-CoV-2, is where the repertoires were released. The samples were drawn from the first 160 participants of the ongoing ImmuneRACE study and from over a thousand subjects provided by 6 global collaborators. Nearly every sample came with metadata listing a de-identified subject ID, COVID-19 status, age in years and sex. HLA class I and class II types, where available, came from metadata supplied by the sample provider rather than from assay-based typing.

Deletion took 3 bases off V and 0 bases off J, with a span of 9 bases between the germline ends. From the germline V gene (reference sequence), CDR1 is LNHDA and CDR2 is SQIVND. The CDR3 goes from the cysteine to the phenylalanine over 15 residues. Only CDR3 DNA remains: 45 bases, in frame from the first base. For this clone: The specificity of this receptor is unknown. No base quality information exists; no much larger clone differs at one position.

Paper-wide results and their limitations: How much clinical and demographic metadata was included differed by source and by participant, and the metadata was provided uncurated.

Each collaborating institution followed its own protocols to collect whole blood in K2EDTA tubes. For TCRbeta analysis, collaborator samples were shipped as frozen whole blood, as isolated PBMCs, or as DNA extracted from either sample type. The immunoSEQ Assay, a bias-controlled multiplex PCR, was used to amplify TCRbeta CDR3 regions from genomic DNA. On the study's bioinformatics: The number of nucleated cells in each sample was estimated from the amplification of reference gene primers within the assay. To quantify the absolute abundance of each unique TCRbeta CDR3 rearrangement, sequence reads were collapsed and filtered. For each sample, productive Simpson clonality was calculated by taking the square root of Simpson's diversity index across productive rearrangements. TCRdb limited this immuneACCESS table to in-frame rearrangements with V and J called. A share of clones is missing; checked studies link under half to unresolved V genes, and the rest is unexplained. V and J calls and clone size are as listed in that table; D and trimming were resolved from the DNA. Recorded for this sample are some 270,000 clones; 70% to 90% of them occurred a single time. Roughly 9.6% of the sample lies in the top ten.

The V gene is TRBV19 and the J gene is TRBJ1-3; TRBD1 is a possible D gene, resting on 5 matching bases. Material: peripheral blood. The clonotype originates from a woman aged 70-85 years with acute or convalescent COVID-19. In nucleotides, the sequence is TGTGCCAGTAGTATCAGGGCCGTCTCTGGAAACACCATATATTTT. Its product reads: CASSIRAVSGNTIYF.